This TCR beta chain is drawn from a study of beta chain features in type 1 diabetes. What was sequenced were expressed TCRB transcripts, since all of the isolated RNA had been reverse transcribed. The assay was immunoSEQ multiplex PCR, and TCRdb's table has in-frame clones only and misses some. The sample yields 250,000 to 300,000 clones, around 25% seen once. This clone has only a few counts. What it binds is unknown. The CDR3 sequence is 14 residues long. Trimming took 6 bases from V and 1 from J; bases not matched to a gene: 3. The germline V gene has CDR1 MNHEY and CDR2 SVGAGI. Study outcomes and limitations: Shortening of TCRB CDR3s, moderate but significant, appeared in all four CD4+ subsets of Type 1 diabetes patients.

V gene TRBV6-5 combines with J gene TRBJ1-3; the match to TRBD1 covers 7 bases. The source material was naive CD4+ T cells from blood. The receptor was isolated from a woman aged 25 to 39 with type 1 diabetes. CDR3 bases: TGTGCCAGCAGACCGACAGGGTCTGGAAACACCATATATTTT. It specifies CASRPTGSGNTIYF.